What follows are 31 T cell receptor beta chains derived from one specimen sequenced in a study of blood T cell repertoires in COVID-19. Generated by immunoSEQ multiplex PCR, the TCRdb table keeps only in-frame clones and is missing some. Among approximately 220,000 clones listed, approximately 83% were seen once. What was sequenced was PBMCs or T cells enriched from blood (not recorded which). These receptors originate from a woman in her forties or fifties who had been exposed to COVID-19.

This chain uses TRBV28 with TRBJ1-2; D gene ambiguous. Germline V CDR1 and CDR2: MDHEN, SYDVKM. This CDR3 is 11 amino acids long. V was clipped by 6 bases and J by 3 bases, with 5 bases between them. In DNA form, the CDR3 reads TGTGCCAGCAGCGTCGACTATGGCTACACCTTC. This gives the protein CASSVDYGYTF.

This chain uses TRBV10-1 with TRBJ2-5; TRBD1 might be the D (6 bases). Per the germline V gene, CDR1 is WNHNN and CDR2 is SYGVQD (reference sequence). Deletions cut 0 bases from V and 4 bases from J, with 12 bases between. The CDR3 length is 15 residues. The CDR3 protein is CASSESTGFGETQYF. Here the CDR3 DNA reads TGCGCCAGCAGTGAGTCCACAGGGTTTGGAGAGACCCAGTACTTC.

V usage is TRBV30 and J usage is TRBJ2-3, with 8 bases matching TRBD2. V lost 0 bases to trimming and J lost 3 bases; unmatched junction nucleotides: 8. The germline CDR1 and CDR2 sequences are GTSNPN and SVGIG (reference sequence). This CDR3 spans 16 amino acids. CDR3 coding DNA: TGTGCCTGGAGTGTACCGATAGCGGGGAAGACAGATACGCAGTATTTT. This encodes CAWSVPIAGKTDTQYF.

This chain uses TRBV2 with TRBJ1-1; D is unresolved. Germline assignment: CDR1 SNHLY and CDR2 FYNNEI. Trimming left V 8 bases short and J 2 bases short, with 6 bases between. This CDR3 spans 11 amino acids. For the CDR3, the DNA is TGTGCCAGCCGTTTTAACACTGAAGCTTTCTTT. It encodes CASRFNTEAFF. Using reference TRBV2 and TRBJ1-1 for the parts outside the CDR3, the full variable domain is EPEVTQTPSHQVTQMGQEVILRCVPISNHLYFYWYRQILGQKVEFLVSFYNNEISEKSEIFDDQFSVERPDGSNFTLKIRSTKLEDSAMYFCASRFNTEAFFGQGTRLTVV.

This chain uses TRBV6-2 or TRBV6-3 with TRBJ2-7; 7 bases align to TRBD1. This CDR3 spans 16 amino acids. J lost 0 bases, V lost 2 bases, and 7 bases had no gene match. CDR1 is MNHEY and CDR2 is SVGEGT in the germline V gene. CDR3 bases: TGTGCCAGCAGTTACCAACAGGGGTCAAGCTCCTACGAGCAGTACTTC. Its protein is CASSYQQGSSSYEQYF.

This clone has only a few counts. The chain is built from TRBV6-5 and TRBJ1-3; no clear D gene. Germline lookup yields CDR1 MNHEY and CDR2 SVGAGI. The V gene lost 5 bases and the J gene lost 1 base, with 9 bases spanning the gap. CDR3 size: 14 residues. The CDR3 sequence is CASSLRESGNTIYF. In DNA, the CDR3 is TGTGCCAGCAGTCTTCGGGAATCTGGAAACACCATATATTTT.

This chain uses TRBV9 with TRBJ2-2; 7 positions agree with TRBD2. Losses at the gene ends were 1 base for V and 4 bases for J; bases not matched to a gene: 4. Per the germline V gene, CDR1 is SGDLS and CDR2 is YYNGEE. CDR3 length: 15 residues. This CDR3 reads CASSVRSGGTGELFF. The CDR3 nucleotides read TGTGCCAGCAGCGTACGCTCGGGGGGCACCGGGGAGCTGTTTTTT. The complete variable domain, with remaining parts taken from reference TRBV9 and TRBJ2-2, reads DSGVTQTPKHLITATGQRVTLRCSPRSGDLSVYWYQQSLDQGLQFLIQYYNGEERAKGNILERFSAQQFPDLHSELNLSSLELGDSALYFCASSVRSGGTGELFFGEGSRLTVL.

The gene calls are TRBV28 and TRBJ1-5; perhaps TRBD1 as D (6 bases). Germline V gives CDR1 MDHEN, CDR2 SYDVKM. The V end lost 7 bases, the J end lost 6 bases, and 19 bases lay between the germline ends. The CDR3 spans 15 residues. This CDR3 reads CASNGGRGILQPQHF. CDR3 in DNA: TGTGCCAGCAATGGGGGCAGGGGAATCCTTCAGCCCCAGCATTTT.

The chain's CDR3 is CASSFSQGAGGYTF. CDR3 nucleotide sequence: TGTGCCAGCAGTTTCTCTCAGGGGGCGGGGGGCTACACCTTC. The chain employs TRBV27 and TRBJ1-2; TRBD1 matches at 8 bases. Germline loops: CDR1 MNHEY, CDR2 SMNVEV (reference sequence). The CDR3 loop spans 14 amino acids. With 3 bases clipped from V and 8 bases from J, the junction kept 8 bases outside the gene matches.

This chain's CDR3 is CASSPPEGSDGYTF. The CDR3 bases are TGTGCCAGCAGCCCGCCGGAGGGATCGGATGGCTACACCTTC. The chain employs TRBV13 and TRBJ1-2; unclear D gene. The ends were cut back, 5 bases at V and 6 bases at J, with 16 bases in the middle. The CDR3 has 14 amino acids. Germline V lookup: CDR1 PRHDT, CDR2 FYEKMQ (reference sequence).

This clone appeared once. The chain recombines TRBV18 with TRBJ1-5, with TRBD1 as a possible D gene (5 bases). Germline V CDR1 and CDR2: KGHSH, LQKENI. The CDR3 extends over 15 amino acids. V was cut by 2 bases and J by 4 bases, with 12 bases left in between. The DNA of the CDR3 is TGTGCCAGCTCACCAGGGGCGGCTGCTAATCAGCCCCAGCATTTT. Protein sequence: CASSPGAAANQPQHF.

V is TRBV29-1 and J is TRBJ2-7; D perhaps matches TRBD1 (6 bases). The V end was cut by 6 bases, the J end by 6 bases, with 15 bases between. The CDR3 loop spans 12 amino acids. Germline V gives CDR1 SQVTM, CDR2 ANQGSEA. The CDR3 reads CSVRDTLFEQYF. CDR3 nucleotides: TGCAGCGTCCGGGACACGCTTTTCGAGCAGTACTTC.

V usage is TRBV7-8 and J usage is TRBJ2-3; TRBD1 might be the D (6 bases). Germline V gene lookup returns CDR1 SGHVS and CDR2 FQNEAQ. Trimming removed 4 bases at V and 6 bases at J, with 14 bases between. CDR3 length: 14 residues. The CDR3 sequence: CASSSSGAGDTQYF. The CDR3 DNA reads TGTGCCAGCAGCTCGTCAGGGGCAGGGGATACGCAGTATTTT. Combining the CDR3 with reference TRBV7-8 and TRBJ2-3 gives the whole variable domain GAGVSQSPRYKVAKRGQDVALRCDPISGHVSLFWYQQALGQGPEFLTYFQNEAQLDKSGLPSDRFFAERPEGSVSTLKIQRTQQEDSAVYLCASSSSGAGDTQYFGPGTRLTVL.

The chain couples TRBV4-2 to TRBJ2-7; possibly TRBD1 for D (7 bases). The germline CDR1 and CDR2 sequences are LGHNA and YNFKEQ. The CDR3 covers 15 residues. The V and J ends lost 0 bases and 3 bases respectively, with 12 bases between them. The chain's CDR3 is CASSQDRQGGYEQYF. The CDR3 region has the DNA TGTGCCAGCAGCCAAGATAGACAGGGAGGCTACGAGCAGTACTTC.

The chain employs TRBV24-1 and TRBJ2-1; TRBD1 matches at 8 bases. V gave up 2 bases and J gave up 8 bases; unmatched junction bases: 10. The CDR3 covers 16 residues. Per the germline V gene, CDR1 is KGHDR and CDR2 is SFDVKD. CDR3 in DNA: TGTGCCACCAGTGATTCCCGGACAGGGCGGGCGGATGAGCAGTTCTTC. This encodes CATSDSRTGRADEQFF.

This clone has only one observation. V and J are TRBV5-1 and TRBJ2-6, with 10 bases matching TRBD1. The V gene end was trimmed by 2 bases and the J gene end by 0 bases; junction bases not matched to a gene: 5. Germline CDR1 reads SGHRS; CDR2 reads YFSETQ. CDR3 size: 18 residues. The CDR3 DNA reads TGCGCCAGCAGCTTCCGGGACAGGGGCCTCTCTGGGGCCAACGTCCTGACTTTC. Its translation: CASSFRDRGLSGANVLTF.

This clone was detected a few times. The chain combines TRBV12-3 or TRBV12-4 with TRBJ2-2; maybe TRBD1 (5 bases). The CDR3 has 13 amino acids. V shed 7 bases and J shed 5 bases, with 11 bases lying between them. The CDR3 region has the DNA TGTGCCAGCAAGAGCCAGGGTACCGGGGAGCTGTTTTTT. Its protein is CASKSQGTGELFF.

In DNA, the CDR3 is TGTGCCAGAACAGGCACAGGTCGAGGCTACACCTTC. This translates into CARTGTGRGYTF. The chain joins TRBV2 to TRBJ1-2; D might be TRBD1 (5 bases). Trimming pared 9 bases from V and 8 bases from J, leaving 16 bases between. CDR1 and CDR2 from the germline V gene are SNHLY and FYNNEI. The CDR3 consists of 12 residues.

The rearrangement joins TRBV18 to TRBJ2-3; 11 bases line up with TRBD2. Germline CDR1 KGHSH, CDR2 LQKENI. The CDR3 consists of 18 residues. J was trimmed by 1 base and V by 6 bases; bases with no gene match: 12. CDR3 region: CASSILAGGQLGTDTQYF. The CDR3 coding sequence is TGTGCCAGCTCGATCCTAGCGGGGGGCCAGTTGGGCACAGATACGCAGTATTTT.

V usage is TRBV4-3 and J usage is TRBJ2-5; D is perhaps TRBD1 (5 bases). There are 13 residues in the CDR3. Trimming stripped 0 bases from V and 10 bases from J, with 12 bases between. Germline CDR1 and CDR2: LGHNA and YSLEER. The CDR3 reads CASSQDPGPRQYF. The DNA of the CDR3 is TGCGCCAGCAGCCAAGATCCAGGGCCTCGCCAGTACTTC.

The V call is TRBV5-4, the J call TRBJ2-1; D is undetermined. The germline gives CDR1 SGHNT, CDR2 YYREEE (reference sequence). The germline V and J ends were trimmed by 0 bases and 7 bases, with 8 bases remaining between them. CDR3 length equals 13 residues. CDR3 amino acids: CASSLGRWNEQFF. The CDR3 bases are TGTGCCAGCAGCTTGGGCAGGTGGAATGAGCAGTTCTTC. The full variable domain, rest sourced from reference TRBV5-4 and TRBJ2-1, is ETGVTQSPTHLIKTRGQQVTLRCSSQSGHNTVSWYQQALGQGPQFIFQYYREEENGRGNFPPRFSGLQFPNYSSELNVNALELDDSALYLCASSLGRWNEQFFGPGTRLTVL.

The V gene is TRBV5-5, the J gene TRBJ2-7; D is unresolved. The ends were cut back, 4 bases at V and 12 bases at J, with 20 bases in the middle. CDR1 is SGHKS and CDR2 is YYEKEE in the germline V gene (reference sequence). The CDR3 covers 13 residues. The DNA of the CDR3 is TGTGCCAGCAGCCCTGGGCAGATTCCGAACTCGTACTTC. Protein: CASSPGQIPNSYF.

The chain uses TRBV3-1 (or the pseudogene TRBV3-2) and TRBJ2-2, with D possibly matching TRBD1 (6 bases). The CDR3 covers 15 residues. V gave up 4 bases and J gave up 3 bases, with 12 bases separating them. Per germline, CDR1 LGHDT and CDR2 YNNKEL (reference sequence). This CDR3 is CASSPLKGDTGELFF. CDR3 sequence (DNA): TGTGCCAGCAGCCCCCTAAAGGGGGACACCGGGGAGCTGTTTTTT.

The chain carries TRBV19 and TRBJ2-3, with 9 bases that match TRBD1. Germline lookup yields CDR1 LNHDA and CDR2 SQIVND (reference sequence). With 5 bases clipped from V and 2 bases from J, the junction kept 17 bases outside the gene matches. The CDR3 totals 19 residues. CDR3 region: CASSSHRGATGGSTDTQYF. CDR3 sequence (DNA): TGTGCCAGTAGTTCCCACCGTGGGGCTACAGGGGGCTCCACAGATACGCAGTATTTT. Full variable domain (rest looked up from reference TRBV19 and TRBJ2-3): DGGITQSPKYLFRKEGQNVTLSCEQNLNHDAMYWYRQDPGQGLRLIYYSQIVNDFQKGDIAEGYSVSREKKESFPLTVTSAQKNPTAFYLCASSSHRGATGGSTDTQYFGPGTRLTVL.

This clone was counted a few times. The chain employs TRBV6-5 and TRBJ1-2, with D tentatively TRBD1 (5 bases). Between the trimmed V and J ends, which lost 0 bases and 7 bases, there was a span of 18 bases. CDR3 length: 16 amino acids. Looked up from germline, CDR1 is MNHEY and CDR2 is SVGAGI. The CDR3 loop reads CASSYSSTLQGGGYTF. The CDR3 nucleotides read TGTGCCAGCAGTTACTCGAGTACACTCCAGGGCGGTGGCTACACCTTC.

In the case of this clone: The sample holds other DNA sequences that translate to the same CDR3. This chain uses TRBV27 with TRBJ2-5, with 12 bases that match TRBD1. V lost 3 bases to trimming and J lost 4 bases; unmatched junction nucleotides: 3. The CDR3 consists of 15 residues. Germline V gene data show CDR1 as MNHEY and CDR2 as SMNVEV (reference sequence). The CDR3 nucleotides are TGTGCCAGCAGTTTCGGGACAGGGGGCACAGAGACCCAGTACTTC. Its translation: CASSFGTGGTETQYF.

This clone turned up a few times. The CDR3 here is CASSTFSGVDTQYF. The DNA of the CDR3 is TGCGCCAGCAGTACATTCTCCGGGGTCGATACGCAGTATTTT. The chain links TRBV10-1 to TRBJ2-3; perhaps TRBD2 as D (5 bases). CDR3 length: 14 residues. The V and J ends lost 5 bases and 6 bases respectively, with 15 bases between them. Germline loops: CDR1 WNHNN, CDR2 SYGVQD (reference sequence).

J is TRBJ2-7 and V is TRBV10-2; 7 bases fit TRBD2. Germline-derived CDR1 and CDR2 are WSHSY and SAAADI. V was pared by 5 bases and J by 3 bases, with 13 bases of the junction left unmatched. The CDR3 length is 16 residues. The DNA of the CDR3 is TGCGCCAGCAGTCCCGCCCATGAAGGCGGGGGCTACGAGCAGTACTTC. It codes for CASSPAHEGGGYEQYF.

This clone has only a few counts. V is TRBV5-5 and J is TRBJ1-4; D unclear. This CDR3 region has 14 residues. Germline V lookup: CDR1 SGHKS, CDR2 YYEKEE (reference sequence). Trimming pared 4 bases from V and 3 bases from J, leaving 10 bases between. The CDR3 nucleotides are TGTGCCAGCAGCCCAGCGGGTGCTAATGAAAAACTGTTTTTT. Translation: CASSPAGANEKLFF.

This clone was detected once. J is TRBJ1-5 and V is TRBV24-1; 9 nucleotides align to TRBD1. V shed 9 bases, J shed 4 bases, and the junction held 9 bases outside the gene matches. The length of the CDR3 is 15 residues. Looked up from germline, CDR1 is KGHDR and CDR2 is SFDVKD. Written as DNA, the CDR3 is TGTGCCACCCAACGAGGGACAGGGATAAATCAGCCCCAGCATTTT. It specifies CATQRGTGINQPQHF.

A few counts support this clone. The chain joins TRBV7-2 to TRBJ2-3, with 8 bases fitting TRBD2. This CDR3 comprises 19 residues. The V gene's germline CDR1 is SGHTA and CDR2 FQGNSA. Trimming cost V 0 bases and J 0 bases; bases outside gene matches: 11. The chain's CDR3 is CASSLAPLAGFSSTDTQYF. DNA for the CDR3: TGTGCCAGCAGCTTAGCGCCATTAGCGGGGTTCTCTAGCACAGATACGCAGTATTTT.